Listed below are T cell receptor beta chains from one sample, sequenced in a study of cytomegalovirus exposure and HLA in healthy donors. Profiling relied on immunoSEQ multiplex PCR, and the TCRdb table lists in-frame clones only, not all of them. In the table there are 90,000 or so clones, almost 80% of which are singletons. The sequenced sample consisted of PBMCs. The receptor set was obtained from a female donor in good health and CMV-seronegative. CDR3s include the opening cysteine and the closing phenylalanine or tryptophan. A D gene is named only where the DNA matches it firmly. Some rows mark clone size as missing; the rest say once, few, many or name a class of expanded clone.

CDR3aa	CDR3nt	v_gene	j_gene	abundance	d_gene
CSVEVQRRAFF	TGCAGCGTTGAAGTGCAGAGGAGGGCTTTCTTT	TRBV29-1	TRBJ1-1	few	.
CASSESGLPPYEQYF	TGTGCCAGTAGTGAATCGGGACTTCCTCCCTACGAGCAGTACTTC	TRBV25-1	TRBJ2-7	.	.
CASSLGLAEWEQFF	TGTGCCAGCAGTCTTGGACTAGCGGAGTGGGAGCAGTTCTTC	TRBV6-1	TRBJ2-1	.	TRBD2
CASSLFLAGETEQYF	TGTGCCAGCAGCTTATTTCTAGCGGGAGAGACCGAGCAGTACTTC	TRBV7-2	TRBJ2-7	.	TRBD2
CASRRTGGYGYTF	TGTGCCAGCAGGCGGACAGGGGGCTATGGCTACACCTTC	TRBV28	TRBJ1-2	.	TRBD1
CASSRQGHDYEQYF	TGTGCCAGCAGTAGGCAGGGCCATGACTACGAGCAGTACTTC	TRBV6-5	TRBJ2-7	.	.
CASSAQGSYSYEQYF	TGTGCCAGCAGCGCGCAGGGTTCTTATTCCTACGAGCAGTACTTC	TRBV7-8	TRBJ2-7	.	.
CASSLIGDYGNTIYF	TGCGCCAGCAGCTTGATAGGGGACTATGGAAACACCATATATTTT	TRBV5-1	TRBJ1-3	once	.
CASNGYSYEQYF	TGTGCCAGCAACGGTTACTCCTACGAGCAGTACTTC	TRBV6-1	TRBJ2-7	.	.
CASSLKLEQYF	TGTGCCAGCAGTCTGAAACTCGAGCAGTACTTC	TRBV6-1	TRBJ2-7	.	.
CAIQLAGDTGELFF	TGTGCCATCCAACTAGCGGGAGACACCGGGGAGCTGTTTTTT	TRBV28	TRBJ2-2	.	TRBD2
CAISDARVYTEAFF	TGTGCCATCAGTGATGCCCGGGTGTACACTGAAGCTTTCTTT	TRBV10-3	TRBJ1-1	few	.
CASRRGLAGVLNTGELFF	TGTGCCAGCAGGCGGGGACTAGCGGGGGTTCTGAACACCGGGGAGCTGTTTTTT	TRBV2	TRBJ2-2	.	TRBD2
CASRKGQGASNEQFF	TGTGCCAGTAGAAAGGGACAGGGGGCGAGCAATGAGCAGTTCTTC	TRBV6-4	TRBJ2-1	.	TRBD1
CASRPSRVAAETQYF	TGTGCCAGCAGGCCGAGTAGAGTGGCGGCGGAGACCCAGTACTTC	TRBV25-1	TRBJ2-5	.	.
CASIPRRGNFVEQYF	TGTGCCAGCATCCCACGAAGGGGAAACTTTGTCGAGCAGTACTTC	TRBV7-8	TRBJ2-7	.	.
CASGRGRSTDTQYF	TGTGCCAGCGGAAGGGGCAGAAGCACAGATACGCAGTATTTT	TRBV7-2	TRBJ2-3	.	.
CASSEPRTGVTEAFF	TGTGCCAGCAGTGAGCCCAGGACAGGGGTAACTGAAGCTTTCTTT	TRBV6-1	TRBJ1-1	.	TRBD1
CASSSSLAGETQYF	TGCGCCAGCAGCTCCTCCTTAGCGGGAGAGACCCAGTACTTC	TRBV5-1	TRBJ2-5	few	TRBD2
CASGDRAGNTIYF	TGTGCCAGCGGGGACAGGGCCGGAAACACCATATATTTT	TRBV19	TRBJ1-3	few	TRBD1
CASAGMNEKLFF	TGTGCCTCCGCGGGGATGAATGAAAAACTGTTTTTT	TRBV19	TRBJ1-4	.	.
CASSRTLGTSGGETQYF	TGTGCCAGCAGCCGTACCCTAGGGACTAGCGGAGGGGAGACCCAGTACTTC	TRBV7-9	TRBJ2-5	.	TRBD2
CASSWPSQGVGELFF	TGTGCCAGCAGCTGGCCTTCCCAGGGGGTCGGGGAGCTGTTTTTT	TRBV7-9	TRBJ2-2	once	TRBD1
CASSQSWLAGVSGANVLTF	TGCGCCAGCAGTCAATCGTGGCTAGCGGGGGTCTCTGGGGCCAACGTCCTGACTTTC	TRBV23-1	TRBJ2-6	.	TRBD2
CASSTTPGQGNSGNTIYF	TGTGCCAGTAGTACTACCCCCGGACAGGGGAACTCTGGAAACACCATATATTTT	TRBV19	TRBJ1-3	few	TRBD1
CASHNRGQGASGANVLTF	TGTGCCAGCCACAACCGGGGACAGGGGGCTTCCGGGGCCAACGTCCTGACTTTC	TRBV19	TRBJ2-6	.	TRBD1
CASSPRGSGTPYEQYF	TGTGCCAGCAGCCCCCGGGGTAGCGGGACCCCCTACGAGCAGTACTTC	TRBV9	TRBJ2-7	once	TRBD2
CASSEPGLGYEQYF	TGTGCCAGCAGTGAGCCGGGACTAGGGTACGAGCAGTACTTC	TRBV6-6	TRBJ2-7	.	TRBD2
CASRRGTSGSDEQFF	TGTGCCAGTAGACGAGGGACTAGCGGGAGCGATGAGCAGTTCTTC	TRBV19	TRBJ2-1	.	TRBD2
CASILGAGRETQYF	TGTGCCAGCATCCTAGGGGCAGGGCGAGAGACCCAGTACTTC	TRBV7-9	TRBJ2-5	.	.
CASSRSGVLSDTQYF	TGTGCCAGCAGCCGCAGCGGGGTACTCTCAGATACGCAGTATTTT	TRBV6-5	TRBJ2-3	.	TRBD2
CASSLNGGAPDTQYF	TGTGCCAGCAGCTTAAACGGGGGGGCCCCAGATACGCAGTATTTT	TRBV7-3	TRBJ2-3	once	TRBD2
CASSPRLAGGTNEQFF	TGTGCCAGCAGCCCCCGTCTAGCGGGGGGAACGAATGAGCAGTTCTTC	TRBV9	TRBJ2-1	.	TRBD2
CASSLLAGGVSEQYF	TGTGCCAGCAGTTTACTAGCGGGGGGCGTCTCCGAGCAGTACTTC	TRBV27	TRBJ2-7	.	TRBD2
CSVRGGWPAGYTF	TGCAGCGTTCGTGGGGGCTGGCCGGCTGGCTACACCTTC	TRBV29-1	TRBJ1-2	.	.
CASSPLRLAGVSYNEQFF	TGTGCCAGCAGTCCACTAAGACTAGCGGGAGTCTCCTACAATGAGCAGTTCTTC	TRBV27	TRBJ2-1	few	TRBD2
CASSLVGGGGQPQHF	TGTGCCAGCAGTTTGGTTGGGGGCGGGGGACAGCCCCAGCATTTT	TRBV28	TRBJ1-5	.	.
CASSVGQGVPYEQYF	TGCGCCAGCAGTGTGGGACAGGGGGTCCCATACGAGCAGTACTTC	TRBV10-1	TRBJ2-7	.	TRBD1
CASSSVTSGGEQFF	TGCGCCAGCAGCTCGGTGACTAGCGGGGGGGAGCAGTTCTTC	TRBV5-1	TRBJ2-1	once	TRBD2
CASTIAGRGTGELFF	TGCGCCAGCACCATAGCGGGCCGGGGCACCGGGGAGCTGTTTTTT	TRBV5-1	TRBJ2-2	.	TRBD2
CASAGVGAHNEQFF	TGTGCATCAGCGGGGGTAGGGGCCCACAATGAGCAGTTCTTC	TRBV9	TRBJ2-1	.	TRBD2
CASSQPGLVLSGELFF	TGCGCCAGCAGCCAGCCGGGACTAGTGTTGTCTGGGGAGCTGTTTTTT	TRBV4-1	TRBJ2-2	.	TRBD2
CASSLGLAGYEQYF	TGTGCCAGCAGCTTAGGACTAGCGGGTTACGAGCAGTACTTC	TRBV11-2	TRBJ2-7	.	TRBD2
CASRGGGVSGNTIYF	TGTGCCAGCAGAGGCGGGGGGGTATCTGGAAACACCATATATTTT	TRBV7-2	TRBJ1-3	.	.
CAWSGRWTGTRGGYTF	TGTGCCTGGAGCGGACGTTGGACAGGAACCCGTGGTGGCTACACCTTC	TRBV30	TRBJ1-2	.	TRBD1
CASTTGSYNEQFF	TGTGCCAGTACTACAGGTTCATACAATGAGCAGTTCTTC	TRBV19	TRBJ2-1	.	.
CASSYNRQGSTEAFF	TGTGCCAGCAGTTACAATCGACAGGGTAGCACTGAAGCTTTCTTT	TRBV6-6	TRBJ1-1	.	TRBD1
CASSIPTSGSVPDTQYF	TGTGCCAGTAGTATCCCGACTAGCGGGAGTGTCCCAGATACGCAGTATTTT	TRBV19	TRBJ2-3	.	TRBD2
CASSPSPGGETQYF	TGTGCCAGCTCACCATCTCCCGGAGGGGAGACCCAGTACTTC	TRBV18	TRBJ2-5	once	.
CASSLAGSSYEQYF	TGTGCCAGCAGTTTAGCGGGAAGCTCCTACGAGCAGTACTTC	TRBV27	TRBJ2-7	once	.
CASSVLEDKKNSNQPQHF	TGTGCCAGCAGCGTCCTTGAGGACAAGAAAAATAGCAATCAGCCCCAGCATTTT	TRBV7-3	TRBJ1-5	.	.
CASRLTVTYEQYF	TGTGCCAGCAGGTTAACGGTGACCTACGAGCAGTACTTC	TRBV6-1	TRBJ2-7	once	.